This entry is about one T cell receptor beta chain. Its antigen remains unknown. Blood (approximately 2.4 ml) was collected from every donor individually. It was 3500 ng of total RNA that each TCR library used. TCRdb re-called the 5' RACE reads; one entry per CDR3 protein, DNA not given. This sample's clone table lists some 99,000 distinct CDR3 sequences. The data were obtained in a study of monozygotic twins with inflammatory bowel disease. Findings of the study overall: Diversity of TCRbeta measured by inverse Simpson was lower in IBD patients than in healthy co-twins.

The sample was blood. The TCR comes from a human donor with ulcerative colitis or Crohn's disease, or a healthy co-twin of an affected twin (not recorded which).

This CDR3 reads CASSFGTGAEKLFF. This chain connects TRBV5-1 to TRBJ1-4; TCRdb proposes TRBD1, but this gene call is untestable without DNA. The CDR3 runs to 14 residues. CDR1 SGHRS and CDR2 YFSETQ come from the germline V gene.